The rows below give T cell receptor beta chains drawn from one sample of a study of cytomegalovirus exposure and HLA in healthy donors. Produced via immunoSEQ multiplex PCR; TCRdb's table is partial and in-frame only. The sample has under 150,000 clones; around 73% are singletons. Sequencing was performed on PBMCs. Every receptor here comes from a woman aged 30 to 39 in good health and CMV-seropositive. Each CDR3 is given with its conserved first and last residue. Each record gives: D gene, CDR3 length, V gene, clone size, J gene, CDR3 DNA, CDR3 protein. D genes are given only for firm matches. Some rows have no size entry. The others give once, few or many, or a class for an expanded clone.

d_gene: TRBD1
len: 14
v_gene: TRBV4-1
abundance: -
j_gene: TRBJ1-1
CDR3nt: TGCGCCAGCAGCCACCGGACAGGGGACACTGAAGCTTTCTTT
CDR3aa: CASSHRTGDTEAFF

d_gene: -
len: 14
v_gene: TRBV5-1
abundance: -
j_gene: TRBJ1-1
CDR3nt: TGCGCCAGCAGCCCACAAGTTTCGGGTACTGAAGCTTTCTTT
CDR3aa: CASSPQVSGTEAFF

d_gene: -
len: 13
v_gene: TRBV10-1
abundance: few
j_gene: TRBJ1-2
CDR3nt: TGCGCCAGCGGGCACAGTCTATACTATGGCTACACCTTC
CDR3aa: CASGHSLYYGYTF

d_gene: TRBD2
len: 16
v_gene: TRBV12-5
abundance: -
j_gene: TRBJ2-7
CDR3nt: TGTGCTAGTGGTTTGGTGGTAGCGGGGGGCCAATACGAGCAGTACTTC
CDR3aa: CASGLVVAGGQYEQYF

d_gene: -
len: 14
v_gene: TRBV30
abundance: -
j_gene: TRBJ1-6
CDR3nt: TGTGCCTGGAGTACGGACAGTTATAATTCACCCCTCCACTTT
CDR3aa: CAWSTDSYNSPLHF

d_gene: -
len: 14
v_gene: TRBV19
abundance: -
j_gene: TRBJ2-1
CDR3nt: TGTGCCAGTAGTAGGAGGTTTCGGGACAATGAGCAGTTCTTC
CDR3aa: CASSRRFRDNEQFF

d_gene: -
len: 12
v_gene: TRBV18
abundance: -
j_gene: TRBJ2-7
CDR3nt: TGTGCCAGCTCACGGGACAAGAACGAGCAGTACTTC
CDR3aa: CASSRDKNEQYF

d_gene: TRBD2
len: 14
v_gene: TRBV10-3
abundance: -
j_gene: TRBJ2-1
CDR3nt: TGTGCCATCAGTGCCCTAGCGGGAGGGGAGGAGCAGTTCTTC
CDR3aa: CAISALAGGEEQFF

d_gene: -
len: 12
v_gene: TRBV29-1
abundance: -
j_gene: TRBJ2-1
CDR3nt: TGCAGCGTTTGGGTAAGCGGTGATGAGCAGTTCTTC
CDR3aa: CSVWVSGDEQFF

d_gene: -
len: 16
v_gene: TRBV7-9
abundance: once
j_gene: TRBJ1-5
CDR3nt: TGTGCCAGCAGCTATTCCCAGGGGAGTAGCAATCAGCCCCAGCATTTT
CDR3aa: CASSYSQGSSNQPQHF

d_gene: TRBD2
len: 16
v_gene: TRBV7-9
abundance: few
j_gene: TRBJ2-3
CDR3nt: TGTGCCAGCAGCTTACCTAGCGGGAGCTCCACAGATACGCAGTATTTT
CDR3aa: CASSLPSGSSTDTQYF

d_gene: -
len: 13
v_gene: TRBV19
abundance: -
j_gene: TRBJ1-1
CDR3nt: TGTGCCAGTAGTGGCCGACAGTTACCTGAAGCTTTCTTT
CDR3aa: CASSGRQLPEAFF

d_gene: -
len: 15
v_gene: TRBV13
abundance: few
j_gene: TRBJ1-3
CDR3nt: TGTGCCAGCAGCCATAAAACAGGACCGGGAAACACCATATATTTT
CDR3aa: CASSHKTGPGNTIYF

d_gene: -
len: 16
v_gene: TRBV10-3
abundance: -
j_gene: TRBJ1-1
CDR3nt: TGTGCCATCCTCCGTCAGGCGGGACCGATGAACACTGAAGCTTTCTTT
CDR3aa: CAILRQAGPMNTEAFF

d_gene: TRBD1
len: 11
v_gene: TRBV5-6
abundance: -
j_gene: TRBJ1-2
CDR3nt: TGTGCCAGCAGTACAGGGGTCGGCTACACCTTC
CDR3aa: CASSTGVGYTF

d_gene: -
len: 17
v_gene: TRBV9
abundance: -
j_gene: TRBJ1-2
CDR3nt: TGTGCCAGCAGCGACGCGGGCTCAGGGACATTACCTTATGGCTACACCTTC
CDR3aa: CASSDAGSGTLPYGYTF

d_gene: TRBD2
len: 15
v_gene: TRBV5-4
abundance: -
j_gene: TRBJ2-7
CDR3nt: TGTGCCAGCAGCTTGGGCGGGGGGTTCTCCTACGAGCAGTACTTC
CDR3aa: CASSLGGGFSYEQYF

d_gene: -
len: 16
v_gene: TRBV7-8
abundance: -
j_gene: TRBJ1-1
CDR3nt: TGTGCCAGCACGAAAAGGCGGGGGGAGCAAAGCACTGAAGCTTTCTTT
CDR3aa: CASTKRRGEQSTEAFF

d_gene: TRBD1
len: 16
v_gene: TRBV5-1
abundance: -
j_gene: TRBJ2-2
CDR3nt: TGCGCCAGCAGGACCGGACAGGGGGGGAACACCGGGGAGCTGTTTTTT
CDR3aa: CASRTGQGGNTGELFF

d_gene: -
len: 13
v_gene: TRBV7-9
abundance: -
j_gene: TRBJ2-1
CDR3nt: TGTGCCAGCAGCTTTCCGGGGTACAATGAGCAGTTCTTC
CDR3aa: CASSFPGYNEQFF

d_gene: TRBD1
len: 14
v_gene: TRBV9
abundance: -
j_gene: TRBJ1-4
CDR3nt: TGTGCCAGCAGCGGAGACCCGGGACAGGGCGGACTGTTTTTT
CDR3aa: CASSGDPGQGGLFF

d_gene: TRBD1
len: 13
v_gene: TRBV6-5
abundance: -
j_gene: TRBJ1-1
CDR3nt: TGTGCCACCCTGGGACAGCCGAACACTGAAGCTTTCTTT
CDR3aa: CATLGQPNTEAFF

d_gene: -
len: 13
v_gene: TRBV7-3
abundance: -
j_gene: TRBJ2-3
CDR3nt: TGTGCCAGCAGCTTCTCCCGACTAGATACGCAGTATTTT
CDR3aa: CASSFSRLDTQYF

d_gene: TRBD1
len: 16
v_gene: TRBV7-8
abundance: -
j_gene: TRBJ2-3
CDR3nt: TGTGCCAGCAGCCCGACAGGGGCCCGTGGGCAAGATACGCAGTATTTT
CDR3aa: CASSPTGARGQDTQYF

d_gene: TRBD2
len: 13
v_gene: TRBV6-5
abundance: -
j_gene: TRBJ2-7
CDR3nt: TGTGCCAGCAGTTACGGGAGGGAGTACGAGCAGTACTTC
CDR3aa: CASSYGREYEQYF

d_gene: -
len: 15
v_gene: TRBV6-1
abundance: -
j_gene: TRBJ2-3
CDR3nt: TGTGCCACCCGGGGTTGGCGGGGAATAACAGATACGCAGTATTTT
CDR3aa: CATRGWRGITDTQYF

d_gene: TRBD2
len: 15
v_gene: TRBV2
abundance: few
j_gene: TRBJ2-7
CDR3nt: TGTGCCAGCAGACCCACTAGCGGGGGGACCTACGAGCAGTACTTC
CDR3aa: CASRPTSGGTYEQYF

d_gene: -
len: 12
v_gene: TRBV7-2
abundance: -
j_gene: TRBJ2-7
CDR3nt: TGTGCCAGCAGCTATGAGTGGTACGAGCAGTACTTC
CDR3aa: CASSYEWYEQYF

d_gene: -
len: 12
v_gene: TRBV18
abundance: -
j_gene: TRBJ1-2
CDR3nt: TGTGCCAGCTCACCTCCCATGGTCGGGTACACCTTC
CDR3aa: CASSPPMVGYTF

d_gene: TRBD1
len: 14
v_gene: TRBV28
abundance: -
j_gene: TRBJ1-2
CDR3nt: TGTGCCAGCAGTCAGGGGGACAGGAAGGCTGGCTACACCTTC
CDR3aa: CASSQGDRKAGYTF

d_gene: -
len: 14
v_gene: TRBV7-9
abundance: -
j_gene: TRBJ2-1
CDR3nt: TGTGCCAGCAGCTGGGGACTGCCGGGCAATGAGCAGTTCTTC
CDR3aa: CASSWGLPGNEQFF

d_gene: -
len: 12
v_gene: TRBV9
abundance: -
j_gene: TRBJ2-7
CDR3nt: TGTGCCAGCAGCGTAGGAGAGACTGAGCAGTACTTC
CDR3aa: CASSVGETEQYF

d_gene: TRBD2
len: 15
v_gene: TRBV9
abundance: -
j_gene: TRBJ2-1
CDR3nt: TGTGCCAGCAGCGTAGGAGGCGGGGGCTACAATGAGCAGTTCTTC
CDR3aa: CASSVGGGGYNEQFF

d_gene: TRBD1
len: 14
v_gene: TRBV30
abundance: few
j_gene: TRBJ1-4
CDR3nt: TGTGCCTGGAACCGACAGGGGTTAGAGGAAAAACTGTTTTTT
CDR3aa: CAWNRQGLEEKLFF

d_gene: -
len: 15
v_gene: TRBV5-1
abundance: -
j_gene: TRBJ1-1
CDR3nt: TGCGCCAGCAGCTTAGACAATAGTTTGGACACTGAAGCTTTCTTT
CDR3aa: CASSLDNSLDTEAFF

d_gene: TRBD1
len: 12
v_gene: TRBV25-1
abundance: once
j_gene: TRBJ1-1
CDR3nt: TGTGCCAGCAGTGAAGCGGGACAGAGGGCTTTCTTT
CDR3aa: CASSEAGQRAFF

d_gene: TRBD1
len: 14
v_gene: TRBV7-8
abundance: -
j_gene: TRBJ1-6
CDR3nt: TGTGCCAGCAGCTTTACAGGGGATCGGTCACCCCTCCACTTT
CDR3aa: CASSFTGDRSPLHF

d_gene: TRBD2
len: 17
v_gene: TRBV23-1
abundance: -
j_gene: TRBJ2-5
CDR3nt: TGCGCCAGCAGGGGGGATGCGCTAGCGGGCTGCGGTGAGACCCAGTACTTC
CDR3aa: CASRGDALAGCGETQYF

d_gene: -
len: 15
v_gene: TRBV4-1
abundance: -
j_gene: TRBJ1-2
CDR3nt: TGCGCCAGCAGCCCCCTTAGGGGGGGTAACTATGGCTACACCTTC
CDR3aa: CASSPLRGGNYGYTF

d_gene: -
len: 15
v_gene: TRBV6-5
abundance: -
j_gene: TRBJ1-1
CDR3nt: TGTGCCAGCAGTGCGATGATTGCCTTAGCTACTGAAGCTTTCTTT
CDR3aa: CASSAMIALATEAFF

d_gene: -
len: 12
v_gene: TRBV5-6
abundance: -
j_gene: TRBJ2-7
CDR3nt: TGTGCCAGCAGCTTCGGGGACTACGAGCAGTACTTC
CDR3aa: CASSFGDYEQYF

d_gene: TRBD2
len: 15
v_gene: TRBV28
abundance: -
j_gene: TRBJ2-1
CDR3nt: TGTGCCAGCACCGTCCCGACTAGCACTGACAATGAGCAGTTCTTC
CDR3aa: CASTVPTSTDNEQFF

d_gene: -
len: 12
v_gene: TRBV7-8
abundance: -
j_gene: TRBJ2-7
CDR3nt: TGTGCCAGCAGCTCCGGACATAACGAGCAGTACTTC
CDR3aa: CASSSGHNEQYF